Presented here are 10 T cell receptor beta chains from one specimen sequenced in a study of OX40 agonist ivuxolimab in advanced cancers. Generated by immunoSEQ multiplex PCR, the TCRdb table keeps only in-frame clones and is missing some. The sample lists 52,000 or so clones; approximately 81% were seen once. The sequences come from CD4+ or CD8+ T cells sorted from blood, collected in a trial of the OX40 agonist ivuxolimab. The source of these receptors is an adult with an advanced solid tumor such as melanoma, head and neck, liver or kidney cancer.

This chain links TRBV7-2 with TRBJ1-1; TRBD1 might be the D (5 bases). Trimming left V 1 base short and J 3 bases short, with 12 bases between. Per germline, CDR1 SGHTA and CDR2 FQGNSA. This CDR3 region has 15 residues. The CDR3 nucleotides are TGTGCCAGCAGCTTAGATGGGGGGGTCCACACTGAAGCTTTCTTT. Translating it yields CASSLDGGVHTEAFF.

This clone was counted a few times. Other DNA sequences in this sample translate to the same CDR3. For the CDR3, the DNA is TGTGCCAGCAGCTTAGCTAGCGGGAGCTTCAATGAGCAGTTCTTC. It translates to CASSLASGSFNEQFF. V and J are TRBV7-2 and TRBJ2-1; 9 bases are shared with TRBD2. The trim removed 0 bases at V and 6 bases at J, leaving 3 bases unmatched. The CDR3 loop spans 15 amino acids. In germline, CDR1 is SGHTA, CDR2 FQGNSA.

The chain joins TRBV28 to TRBJ2-3; 8 nucleotides agree with TRBD1. The germline V gene encodes CDR1 MDHEN and CDR2 SYDVKM. J gave up 4 bases and V 2 bases, and 2 bases lay outside the gene matches. This CDR3 contains 14 residues. The CDR3 here is CASSLAQGADTQYF. The CDR3 DNA sequence: TGTGCCAGCAGTTTAGCACAGGGGGCAGATACGCAGTATTTT. Full variable domain (outside the CDR3, taken from reference TRBV28 and TRBJ2-3): DVKVTQSSRYLVKRTGEKVFLECVQDMDHENMFWYRQDPGLGLRLIYFSYDVKMKEKGDIPEGYSVSREKKERFSLILESASTNQTSMYLCASSLAQGADTQYFGPGTRLTVL.

This clone was observed once. The V call is TRBV5-1, the J call TRBJ2-2; 9 bases line up with TRBD2. The ends lost 0 bases at V and 6 bases at J; junction bases unmatched: 9. The CDR3 consists of 17 residues. Germline CDR1 and CDR2: SGHRS and YFSETQ. This CDR3 is CASSLGSNSGSSGELFF. The CDR3 DNA is TGCGCCAGCAGCTTGGGTTCAAATAGCGGGAGTTCCGGGGAGCTGTTTTTT.

The chain joins TRBV14 to TRBJ1-1; perhaps TRBD1 as D (6 bases). V was pared by 4 bases and J by 10 bases, with 22 bases between. There are 15 residues in the CDR3. Germline V gene data show CDR1 as SGHDN and CDR2 as FVKESK. The CDR3 DNA is TGTGCCAGCAGCCCCGCAGGGGTTCAGGGAGTTCGAGCTTTCTTT. This gives the protein CASSPAGVQGVRAFF.

This chain uses TRBV7-3 with TRBJ2-5; unclear D gene. The V gene lost 5 bases and the J gene lost 5 bases, with 12 bases spanning the gap. The CDR3 spans 13 residues. The germline V gene encodes CDR1 SGHTA and CDR2 FQGTGA. The CDR3 sequence is CASSRSARETQYF. The CDR3 DNA reads as TGTGCCAGCAGCCGTTCGGCCCGGGAGACCCAGTACTTC.

This clone turned up a few times. The chain employs TRBV19 and TRBJ2-1, with TRBD2 matching 10 bases. The CDR3 sequence is 13 residues long. CDR1 and CDR2 from the germline V gene are LNHDA and SQIVND (reference sequence). V lost 8 bases and J lost 13; bases outside the gene matches: 11. The CDR3 coding sequence is TGTGCCAGTCGGATCCAAGCGGGAGGGCCTCAGTTCTTC. This gives the protein CASRIQAGGPQFF. Supplemented by reference TRBV19 and TRBJ2-1, the full variable domain reads DGGITQSPKYLFRKEGQNVTLSCEQNLNHDAMYWYRQDPGQGLRLIYYSQIVNDFQKGDIAEGYSVSREKKESFPLTVTSAQKNPTAFYLCASRIQAGGPQFFGPGTRLTVL.

Only one count was recorded for this clone. The chain has TRBV5-1 and TRBJ1-1; no clear D. The germline V gene has CDR1 SGHRS and CDR2 YFSETQ. V dropped 3 bases and J dropped 0 bases, with 9 bases sitting between them. The CDR3 contains 14 residues. CDR3 coding DNA: TGCGCCAGCAGCTCGACATCGATGAACACTGAAGCTTTCTTT. It yields the protein CASSSTSMNTEAFF.

This chain joins TRBV5-8 and TRBJ2-7, with 7 bases identical to TRBD2. CDR1 is SGHTS and CDR2 is YDEGEE in the germline V gene. The CDR3 runs 15 residues. V gave up 0 bases and J gave up 6 bases; unmatched junction bases: 9. The CDR3 nucleotides are TGTGCCAGCAGCTTGGGCGGGAGCCCATATGGCGAGCAGTACTTC. This encodes CASSLGGSPYGEQYF.

V is TRBV15 and J is TRBJ2-1, with 7 positions matching TRBD2. CDR1 LNHNV and CDR2 YYDKDF come from the germline V gene (reference sequence). The junction had 3 bases not matched to a gene; V was cut back by 0 bases and J by 4 bases. The CDR3 consists of 15 residues. The chain's CDR3 is CATSRDLGGYNEQFF. CDR3 sequence (DNA): TGTGCCACCAGCAGAGATCTGGGGGGGTACAATGAGCAGTTCTTC.